These 8 T cell receptor beta chains originate from one sample sequenced in a study of Ad26.COV2.S vaccination and SARS-CoV-2 variants. Repertoires were generated with immunoSEQ multiplex PCR, while TCRdb's copy carries only in-frame clones and drops some. The sample holds roughly 400,000 clones, approximately 92% seen once. Stated treatment: roughly 19 received Ad26.COV2.S at low or high dose, single or two shots; five or six received placebo; per-sample allocation not given. After the first vaccine or placebo injection, samples were drawn on day 63. The sequenced sample was peripheral blood, obtained in a trial of Ad26.COV2.S vaccine versus placebo. Receptor source: a person aged 18 to 59 who received the Ad26.COV2.S COVID-19 vaccine or a placebo.

The rearrangement joins TRBV10-2 to TRBJ2-5, with 13 bases matching TRBD2. After removal of 9 bases from V and 3 bases from J, the junction contained 4 bases not matched to a gene. Germline V gene sequence: CDR1 WSHSY, CDR2 SAAADI. CDR3 length: 14 residues. The CDR3 DNA is TGCGCCAGTTTACTAGCGGGGGGGGAAGAGACCCAGTACTTC. Translated, it gives CASLLAGGEETQYF.

This clone was picked up a small number of times. The chain combines TRBV30 with TRBJ1-1; D may be TRBD1 (5 bases). Germline CDR1 reads GTSNPN; CDR2 reads SVGIG (reference sequence). CDR3 length equals 12 residues. With 1 base removed from V and 5 bases from J, the gap between germline ends came to 8 bases. CDR3 protein: CAWSGGDTEAFF. Written as DNA, the CDR3 is TGTGCCTGGAGTGGGGGGGATACTGAAGCTTTCTTT.

This clone was detected only once. The rearrangement links TRBV5-8 to TRBJ1-5; 9 bases agree with TRBD1. This CDR3 is built from 15 residues. From germline, CDR1 is SGHTS and CDR2 YDEGEE. V shed 4 bases, J shed 6 bases, and the junction held 8 bases outside the gene matches. The CDR3 region is CASSLDRGNGQPQHF. The CDR3 DNA sequence: TGTGCCAGCAGCCTAGACAGGGGGAACGGTCAGCCCCAGCATTTT.

The chain couples TRBV5-1 to TRBJ2-7; the D gene could be TRBD1 or TRBD2 (5 bases each). This CDR3 contains 17 residues. V lost 2 bases and J 5 bases, leaving 23 bases between the germline ends. Germline V gene sequence: CDR1 SGHRS, CDR2 YFSETQ. The CDR3, as DNA: TGCGCCAGCAGCTTAAACGCCCTATTCCAGGGACGGGACGAGCAGTACTTC. As protein: CASSLNALFQGRDEQYF.

The chain combines TRBV29-1 with TRBJ1-2, with D uncertain. The CDR3 has 13 residues. Germline assignment: CDR1 SQVTM and CDR2 ANQGSEA. V lost 3 bases and J 5 bases, leaving 13 bases between the germline ends. The CDR3 DNA follows: TGCAGCGTTGACCGAAGCCAGGCATATGGCTACACCTTC. Its translation: CSVDRSQAYGYTF.

The CDR3 DNA is TGTGCCAGCAGTTTAAAAGGGAGTACTGAAGCTTTCTTT. Its protein product is CASSLKGSTEAFF. This chain connects TRBV12-3 or TRBV12-4 to TRBJ1-1, with no clear D. V was pared by 2 bases and J by 5 bases, with 9 bases between. The CDR3 covers 13 residues.

The chain uses TRBV30 and TRBJ2-7; D is ambiguous. Trimming took off 0 bases at V and 3 bases at J, with 15 bases between the two ends. The CDR3 extends over 15 amino acids. CDR1 GTSNPN and CDR2 SVGIG come from the germline V gene (reference sequence). The CDR3 nucleotides are TGTGCCTGGAGTGTAACTCTGGTAGCCGGCTACGAGCAGTACTTC. The encoded protein is CAWSVTLVAGYEQYF. Using reference TRBV30 and TRBJ2-7 for the parts outside the CDR3, the full variable domain is SQTIHQWPATLVQPVGSPLSLECTVEGTSNPNLYWYRQAAGRGLQLLFYSVGIGQISSEVPQNLSASRPQDRQFILSSKKLLLSDSGFYLCAWSVTLVAGYEQYFGPGTRLTVT.

This clone was seen a handful of times. The chain employs TRBV5-1 and TRBJ1-5; weak D call: TRBD1 (5 bases). V was pared by 0 bases and J by 4 bases, with 11 bases between. This CDR3 has 15 amino acids. Germline assignment: CDR1 SGHRS and CDR2 YFSETQ. The CDR3 spells CASSLGIGANQPQHF. As DNA, the CDR3 is TGCGCCAGCAGCTTGGGTATTGGGGCTAATCAGCCCCAGCATTTT.